The 10 T cell receptor beta chains below all came from one sample that was sequenced in a study of control samples from healthy donors and cancer patients. TCRdb keeps only in-frame clones here, not all; method: immunoSEQ multiplex PCR. The data hold 98,000 or so clones, with about 79% observed a single time. Sequenced sample: blood. These receptor sequences come from a woman aged 25 to 39 in good health.

This clone was seen a single time. The CDR3 sequence is CASGPGTGRVSGNTIYF. Written as DNA, the CDR3 is TGTGCTAGTGGTCCCGGGACAGGGAGGGTCTCTGGAAACACCATATATTTT. This chain links TRBV12-5 with TRBJ1-3; TRBD1 matches at 9 bases. The CDR3 contains 17 residues. V lost 5 bases and J lost 0; bases outside the gene matches: 8. Germline V gene sequence: CDR1 LGHNT, CDR2 FRNRAP.

This clone turned up a few times. The chain links TRBV30 to TRBJ1-2; unclear D gene. The CDR3 extends over 15 amino acids. Per the germline V gene, CDR1 is GTSNPN and CDR2 is SVGIG (reference sequence). Trimming shortened V by 0 bases and J by 5 bases, and 16 bases separated the two germline ends. CDR3 region: CAWSVQGGRGYGYTF. The CDR3 region has the DNA TGTGCCTGGAGTGTACAAGGCGGCCGAGGATATGGCTACACCTTC. Using reference TRBV30 and TRBJ1-2 for the parts outside the CDR3, the full variable domain is SQTIHQWPATLVQPVGSPLSLECTVEGTSNPNLYWYRQAAGRGLQLLFYSVGIGQISSEVPQNLSASRPQDRQFILSSKKLLLSDSGFYLCAWSVQGGRGYGYTFGSGTRLTVV.

This clone has only a few counts. This chain joins TRBV30 and TRBJ1-5; 7 bases fit TRBD1. This CDR3 is 14 amino acids long. The V segment lost 1 base and the J segment 4 bases; nucleotides outside the gene matches: 4. In germline, CDR1 is GTSNPN, CDR2 SVGIG (reference sequence). The CDR3 region is CAWSETTGNQPQHF. Here the CDR3 DNA reads TGTGCCTGGAGTGAAACGACAGGGAATCAGCCCCAGCATTTT.

J is TRBJ1-6 and V is TRBV6-2 or TRBV6-3, with 8 positions matching TRBD1. This CDR3 is built from 13 residues. Germline trimming cut 5 bases from V and 11 bases from J; bases unmatched to any gene: 5. Germline CDR1 reads MNHEY; CDR2 reads SVGEGT. The CDR3 reads CASSGQGTTPLHF. CDR3 in DNA: TGTGCCAGCAGTGGACAGGGAACGACACCCCTCCACTTT.

The sample holds one count of this clone. The chain links TRBV11-1 to TRBJ1-1; 8 bases agree with TRBD1. This CDR3 has 15 amino acids. In germline, CDR1 is SGHAT, CDR2 FQDESV (reference sequence). The V segment lost 0 bases and the J segment 1 base; nucleotides outside the gene matches: 1. The CDR3: CASSLAGQGNTEAFF. CDR3 sequence (DNA): TGTGCCAGCAGCTTAGCTGGACAGGGGAACACTGAAGCTTTCTTT. The whole variable domain, filled in from reference TRBV11-1 and TRBJ1-1, reads EAEVAQSPRYKITEKSQAVAFWCDPISGHATLYWYRQILGQGPELLVQFQDESVVDDSQLPKDRFSAERLKGVDSTLKIQPAELGDSAMYLCASSLAGQGNTEAFFGQGTRLTVV.

This rearrangement joins TRBV6-5 to TRBJ2-4, with 8 bases matching TRBD1. The CDR3 is 15 residues long. V lost 5 bases, J lost 4 bases, and 7 bases stayed unmatched. Germline assignment: CDR1 MNHEY and CDR2 SVGAGI. The CDR3 here is CASSTPGTGKNIQYF. DNA for the CDR3: TGTGCCAGCAGTACCCCCGGGACAGGAAAAAACATTCAGTACTTC.

The chain recombines TRBV19 with TRBJ1-2; D possibly corresponds to TRBD1 (5 bases). The CDR3 has 13 residues. In germline, CDR1 is LNHDA, CDR2 SQIVND (reference sequence). With 6 bases removed from V and 6 bases from J, the gap between germline ends came to 14 bases. In DNA, the CDR3 is TGTGCCAGTAGCACAGGTCTGCTCAATGGCTACACCTTC. Amino acid sequence: CASSTGLLNGYTF.

This clone has a handful of counts. The V call is TRBV5-1, the J call TRBJ2-3; no definite D call. CDR1 is SGHRS and CDR2 is YFSETQ in the germline V gene. This CDR3 region has 17 residues. V was pared by 0 bases and J by 2 bases, with 16 bases between. The CDR3 coding sequence is TGCGCCAGCAGCTTGGCCAGGAGTTCTGACTTCACAGATACGCAGTATTTT. Translation: CASSLARSSDFTDTQYF.

This chain connects TRBV3-1 (or the pseudogene TRBV3-2) to TRBJ1-4; no definite D call. The germline gives CDR1 LGHDT, CDR2 YNNKEL (reference sequence). This CDR3 region has 13 residues. Deletions cut 4 bases from V and 8 bases from J, with 11 bases between. The CDR3 reads CASSPTFGEKLFF. CDR3 nucleotide sequence: TGTGCCAGCAGCCCCACGTTCGGAGAAAAACTGTTTTTT.

The chain has TRBV29-1 and TRBJ1-1; D remains ambiguous. V lost 4 bases and J 8 bases, leaving 8 bases between the germline ends. This CDR3 has 10 residues. CDR1 is SQVTM, CDR2 ANQGSEA, per germline. The CDR3, as DNA: TGCAGCGTTGCGACACCCGAAGCTTTCTTT. This gives the protein CSVATPEAFF.